The clone carrying this TCR beta chain was observed a handful of times. No antigen is known for it. This entry comes from a study of beta chain features in type 1 diabetes. Study-level background: The number of sorted cells examined across all samples was under 130,000,000.

Since all of the isolated RNA was reverse transcribed, expressed TCRB transcripts were what got sequenced. The average read count of naive, central memory and regulatory T cell samples was about 3.3 million. Libraries were prepared by immunoSEQ multiplex PCR; TCRdb keeps only in-frame clonotypes and omits some of them. The sample contains a few hundred thousand clones, over 11% of which appear only once. Study-wide results and caveats: Moderate yet significant TCRB CDR3 shortening was seen in Type 1 diabetes patients in all four CD4+ subsets.

The sequence came from a man aged 30-40 years with type 1 diabetes. Input material: naive CD4+ T cells from blood.

CDR3 protein: CASSQDPVDTQYF. CDR3 coding DNA: TGTGCCAGCAGCCAAGATCCCGTGGATACGCAGTATTTT. V gene TRBV4-2 combines with J gene TRBJ2-3; D is uncertain. Germline V lookup: CDR1 LGHNA, CDR2 YNFKEQ. Trimming shortened V by 0 bases and J by 6 bases, and 7 bases separated the two germline ends. This CDR3 spans 13 amino acids.